This T cell receptor (beta chain) is from a study of response to subunit inactivated influenza vaccine. Each CDR3 protein is one row after TCRdb ran MiXCR on the RT-PCR reads. The sample yields just under 550,000 distinct CDR3 sequences, 20% to 25% seen once. V dropped 0 bases and J dropped 8 bases, with 7 bases sitting between them. The CDR3 covers 12 residues. Germline assignment: CDR1 MNHNS and CDR2 SASEGT. This same sample was also taken into another study, of T cells expressing NK-cell markers. That publication notes: Researchers built TCR beta cDNA using 5'RACE template switching with UMIs. Cells sorted as CD3+CD56+NKG2C+, CD3+CD56+NKG2C- and CD3+CD56-NKG2C+ T cells supplied the TCR beta repertoires. Dominant NKG2C+ clonotypes made up about 1.0-7.0% of CD8+ T cells in roughly six donors. There were several donors in whom these clonotypes also led the CD3+CD56-NKG2C+ fraction. HCMV specificity of the expanded NKG2C+ T cell clones was not established.

The TCR originated in a man aged 50-60 years who received an inactivated influenza vaccine. This rearrangement joins TRBV6-1 to TRBJ1-2; no definite D call. Sample: CD4+ T cells sorted from PBMCs, taken 12 days after vaccination. The CDR3 protein is CASSEAWAGYTF. The CDR3 DNA reads as TGTGCCAGCAGTGAAGCTTGGGCCGGCTACACCTTC.